The T cell receptor (beta chain) under discussion was sequenced for a study of shared clonotypes between healthy human individuals. Sequencing used immunoSEQ multiplex PCR; TCRdb keeps in-frame clones, though not all of them. The sample shows under 1,100,000 clones, around 74% of them seen only once. The CDR3 is 13 amino acids. V dropped 1 base and J dropped 3 bases, with 7 bases sitting between them. CDR1 is SGHAT and CDR2 is FQDESV in the germline V gene (reference sequence). Sequencing input: memory CD4+ T cells sorted from blood. Subset denoted: CD45RA-negative fraction. The receptor was isolated from a man younger than 30 in good health. This rearrangement joins TRBV11-1 to TRBJ2-7; a possible D gene is TRBD2 (6 bases). The CDR3, as DNA: TGTGCCAGCAGCTTAGGACTAGACTACGAGCAGTACTTC. Translating gives CASSLGLDYEQYF.